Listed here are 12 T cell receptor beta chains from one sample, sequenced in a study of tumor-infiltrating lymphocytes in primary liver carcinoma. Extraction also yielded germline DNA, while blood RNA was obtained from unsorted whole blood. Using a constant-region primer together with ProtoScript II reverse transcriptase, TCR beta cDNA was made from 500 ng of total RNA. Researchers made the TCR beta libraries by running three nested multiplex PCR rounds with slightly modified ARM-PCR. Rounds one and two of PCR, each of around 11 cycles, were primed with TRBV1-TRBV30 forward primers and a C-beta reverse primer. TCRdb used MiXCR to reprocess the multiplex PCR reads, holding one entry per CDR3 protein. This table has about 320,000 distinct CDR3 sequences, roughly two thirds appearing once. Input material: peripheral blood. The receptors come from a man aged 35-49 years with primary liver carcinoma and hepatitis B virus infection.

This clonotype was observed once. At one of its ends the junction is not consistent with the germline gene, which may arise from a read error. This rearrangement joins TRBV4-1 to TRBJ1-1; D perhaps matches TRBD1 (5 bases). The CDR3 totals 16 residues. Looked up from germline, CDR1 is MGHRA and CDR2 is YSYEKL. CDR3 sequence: CASSLANAGTNTEAFF. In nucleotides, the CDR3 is TGCGCCAGCAGCCTGGCAAACGCGGGGACGAACACTGAAGCCTTCTTT.

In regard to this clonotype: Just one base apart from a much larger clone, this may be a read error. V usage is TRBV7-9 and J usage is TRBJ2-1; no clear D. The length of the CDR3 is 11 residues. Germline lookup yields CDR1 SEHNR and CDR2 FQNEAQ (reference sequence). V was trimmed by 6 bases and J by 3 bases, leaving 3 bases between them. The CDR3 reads CASSGYNEQFF. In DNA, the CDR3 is TGTGCCAGCAGTGGCTACAATGAGCAGTTCTTC.

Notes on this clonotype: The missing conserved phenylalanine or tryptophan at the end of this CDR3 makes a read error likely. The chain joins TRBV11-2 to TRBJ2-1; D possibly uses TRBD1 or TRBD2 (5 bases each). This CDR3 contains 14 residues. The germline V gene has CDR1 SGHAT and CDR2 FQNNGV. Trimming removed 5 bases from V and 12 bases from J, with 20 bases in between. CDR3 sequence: CASSLSSLGHGQFL. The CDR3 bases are TGTGCCAGCAGCCTATCTAGCTTGGGGCATGGGCAGTTCTTA.

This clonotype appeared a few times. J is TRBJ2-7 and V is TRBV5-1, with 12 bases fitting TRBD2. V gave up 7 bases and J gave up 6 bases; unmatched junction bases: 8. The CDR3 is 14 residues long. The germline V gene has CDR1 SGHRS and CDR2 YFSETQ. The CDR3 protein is CASGSGTSGLEQYF. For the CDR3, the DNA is TGCGCCAGCGGATCCGGGACTAGCGGGCTCGAGCAGTACTTC.

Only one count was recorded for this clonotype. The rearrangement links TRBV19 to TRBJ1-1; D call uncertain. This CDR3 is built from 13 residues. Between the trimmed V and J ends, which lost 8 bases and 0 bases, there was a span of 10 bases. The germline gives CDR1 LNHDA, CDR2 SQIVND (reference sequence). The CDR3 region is CASAPRLNTEAFF. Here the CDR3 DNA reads TGTGCCAGTGCCCCTCGTTTGAACACTGAAGCTTTCTTT. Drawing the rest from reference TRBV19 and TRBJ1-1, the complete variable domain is DGGITQSPKYLFRKEGQNVTLSCEQNLNHDAMYWYRQDPGQGLRLIYYSQIVNDFQKGDIAEGYSVSREKKESFPLTVTSAQKNPTAFYLCASAPRLNTEAFFGQGTRLTVV.

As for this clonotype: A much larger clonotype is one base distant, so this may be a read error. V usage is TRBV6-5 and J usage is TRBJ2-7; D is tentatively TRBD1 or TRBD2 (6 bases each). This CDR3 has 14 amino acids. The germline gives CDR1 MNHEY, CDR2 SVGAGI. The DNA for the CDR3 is TGTGCCAGCAGTTACTCACCAGGGGAACGGGAGCAGCACTTC. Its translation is CASSYSPGEREQHF.

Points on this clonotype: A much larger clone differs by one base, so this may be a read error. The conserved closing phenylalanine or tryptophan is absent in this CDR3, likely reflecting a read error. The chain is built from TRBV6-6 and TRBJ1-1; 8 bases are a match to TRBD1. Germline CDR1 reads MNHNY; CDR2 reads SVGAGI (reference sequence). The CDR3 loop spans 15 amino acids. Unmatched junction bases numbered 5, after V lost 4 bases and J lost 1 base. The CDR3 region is CASSSTGGENTEAFL. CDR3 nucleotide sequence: TGTGCCAGCAGTTCAACAGGGGGGGAGAACACTGAAGCTTTCTTA.

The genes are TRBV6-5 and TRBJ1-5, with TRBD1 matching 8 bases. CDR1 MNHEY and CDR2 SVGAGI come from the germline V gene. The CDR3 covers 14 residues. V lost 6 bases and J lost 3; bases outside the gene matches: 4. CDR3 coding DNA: TGTGCCAGCAGCCGACAGGGGTACAATCAGCCCCAGCATTTT. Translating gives CASSRQGYNQPQHF.

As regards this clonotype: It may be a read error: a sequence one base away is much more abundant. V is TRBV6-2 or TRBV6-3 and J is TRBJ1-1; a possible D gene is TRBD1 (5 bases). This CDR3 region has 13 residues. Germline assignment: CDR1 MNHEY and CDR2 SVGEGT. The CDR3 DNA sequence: TGTGCCAGCAGGAGGGACGTCTACACTGAAGTTTTCTTT. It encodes CASRRDVYTEVFF.

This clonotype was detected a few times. The CDR3 sequence: CASSPDRGQGYTF. Here the CDR3 DNA reads TGTGCCAGCAGCCCCGACAGGGGGCAAGGCTACACCTTC. This chain links TRBV5-5 with TRBJ1-2; 10 nucleotides match TRBD1. CDR3 size: 13 residues. J gave up 8 bases and V 4 bases, and 5 bases lay outside the gene matches. Per germline, CDR1 SGHKS and CDR2 YYEKEE (reference sequence).

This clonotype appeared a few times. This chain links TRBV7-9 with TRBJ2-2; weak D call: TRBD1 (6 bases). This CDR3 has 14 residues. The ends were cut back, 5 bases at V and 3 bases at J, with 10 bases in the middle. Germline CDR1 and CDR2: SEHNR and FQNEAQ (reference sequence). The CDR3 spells CASSRQVHTGELFF. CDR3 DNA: TGTGCCAGCAGCCGACAGGTTCACACCGGGGAGCTGTTTTTT.

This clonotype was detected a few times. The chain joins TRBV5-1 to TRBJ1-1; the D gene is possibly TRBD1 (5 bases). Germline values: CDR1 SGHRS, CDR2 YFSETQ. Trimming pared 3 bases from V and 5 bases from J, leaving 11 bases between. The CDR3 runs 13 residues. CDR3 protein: CASSSTWTTEAFF. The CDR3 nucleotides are TGCGCCAGCAGCTCGACATGGACAACTGAAGCTTTCTTT.